The 11 T cell receptor beta chains reported below all come from one sample, sequenced in a study of blood T cell repertoires in COVID-19. The assay was immunoSEQ multiplex PCR, and TCRdb's table has in-frame clones only and misses some. The repertoire has fewer than 140,000 clones, about 64% of them found once; the top ten carry roughly 0.86%. Sequences were obtained from peripheral blood. The origin of the receptors is a human donor with acute or convalescent COVID-19. The donor label of this sample is uncertain.

The chain is built from TRBV12-3 or TRBV12-4 and TRBJ1-1, with D uncertain. V was trimmed by 7 bases and J by 1 base, leaving 10 bases between them. The CDR3 consists of 13 residues. CDR3 in amino acids: CASTLSRNTEAFF. The CDR3 coding sequence is TGTGCCAGCACCCTTAGCAGGAACACTGAAGCTTTCTTT.

This clone has a single count. At the DNA level, this CDR3 is encoded by other sequences in the same sample as well. The chain carries TRBV14 and TRBJ1-1, with D possibly matching TRBD1 (5 bases). In germline, CDR1 is SGHDN, CDR2 FVKESK. The CDR3 totals 14 residues. Trimming removed 6 bases from V and 0 bases from J, with 11 bases in between. The CDR3 DNA is TGTGCCAGCAGTCTACCAGGGATGAACACTGAAGCTTTCTTT. This gives the protein CASSLPGMNTEAFF.

This clone has ten or more counts. The chain carries TRBV4-1 and TRBJ2-6; D is unclear. There are 18 residues in the CDR3. Trimming stripped 0 bases from V and 1 base from J, with 13 bases between. The germline V gene encodes CDR1 MGHRA and CDR2 YSYEKL. This CDR3 is CASSQDPAQTSGANVLTF. CDR3 nucleotides: TGCGCCAGCAGCCAAGATCCCGCCCAGACTTCTGGGGCCAACGTCCTGACTTTC.

The chain employs TRBV11-2 and TRBJ1-2, with D uncertain. The V gene lost 5 bases and the J gene lost 6 bases, with 13 bases spanning the gap. This CDR3 spans 13 amino acids. Looked up from germline, CDR1 is SGHAT and CDR2 is FQNNGV. The CDR3 is CASSPGLMNGYTF. In DNA form, the CDR3 reads TGTGCCAGCAGCCCTGGGCTGATGAATGGCTACACCTTC.

The chain recombines TRBV2 with TRBJ1-2; D unresolved. There are 15 residues in the CDR3. CDR1 is SNHLY, CDR2 FYNNEI, per germline. The V and J ends lost 6 bases and 5 bases respectively, with 19 bases between them. The CDR3 DNA follows: TGTGCCAGCAGCTGGAGCCCCATGGTAGCTTATGGCTACACCTTC. Its translation is CASSWSPMVAYGYTF.

This clone was seen only once. The CDR3 loop is CASSEGRGVNQPQHF. CDR3 nucleotide sequence: TGTGCCAGCAGTGAAGGGAGGGGCGTGAATCAGCCCCAGCATTTT. This chain connects TRBV2 to TRBJ1-5, with D possibly TRBD1 on 5 matching bases. The CDR3 runs 15 residues. V was shortened by 1 base and J by 4 bases, with 11 bases between the two germline ends. CDR1 and CDR2 (germline): SNHLY, FYNNEI.

The chain recombines TRBV10-3 with TRBJ2-7; 8 bases match TRBD2. CDR3 size: 15 residues. Trimming cost V 3 bases and J 0 bases; bases outside gene matches: 4. Germline V lookup: CDR1 ENHRY, CDR2 SYGVKD. CDR3 coding DNA: TGTGCCATCAGTGATTACGGGGGGGCCTCCTACGAGCAGTACTTC. Its protein is CAISDYGGASYEQYF.

This sequence joins TRBV19 and TRBJ2-2, with 7 bases aligning to TRBD1. Germline V CDR1 and CDR2: LNHDA, SQIVND (reference sequence). CDR3 size: 15 residues. After removal of 5 bases from V and 5 bases from J, the junction contained 8 bases not matched to a gene. This chain's CDR3 is CASSPRQGRTGELFF. The CDR3 region has the DNA TGTGCCAGTAGTCCCCGACAGGGAAGGACCGGGGAGCTGTTTTTT.

The chain employs TRBV5-1 and TRBJ1-2; TRBD1 aligns across 7 bases. This CDR3 has 15 amino acids. V dropped 4 bases and J dropped 0; count of bases not matched to a gene: 6. CDR1 and CDR2 (germline): SGHRS, YFSETQ. The CDR3 DNA reads as TGCGCCAGCAGCCAAGGGACAGCACCTAACTATGGCTACACCTTC. Translated: CASSQGTAPNYGYTF.

This clone was seen only a few times. The CDR3: CASTRAGANVLTF. CDR3 sequence (DNA): TGTGCCAGCACGCGGGCTGGGGCCAACGTCCTGACTTTC. This chain links TRBV6-5 with TRBJ2-6, with TRBD2 as a possible D gene (5 bases). This CDR3 spans 13 amino acids. CDR1 and CDR2 from the germline V gene are MNHEY and SVGAGI. Trimming stripped 7 bases from V and 2 bases from J, with 6 bases between.

This clone was seen just once. The rearrangement joins TRBV12-2 to TRBJ2-2; the table's TRBD2 call for D was not verified on the DNA. TRBV12-2 is a recognized pseudogene. CDR3 length: 17 residues. The CDR3, as DNA: TGTGCAAGTCGCAATGGACTAGCGGGGGGGAACACCGGGGAGCTGTTTTTT. This gives the protein CASRNGLAGGNTGELFF.